This is a list of T cell receptor beta chains from one sample in a study of T-cell memory formation after mild COVID-19. TCRdb re-analysed the 5' RACE reads in MiXCR, keeping a single row per CDR3 protein. The data contain more than 450,000 distinct CDR3 sequences, under 20% of them singletons. Sequencing was done on a sample of PBMCs or a T cell subset sorted from them (not recorded which). These receptors were collected from an adult woman who had mild COVID-19 (a few samples of this study predate the infection). Cell type and time point are not known. Both conserved end residues are part of each CDR3. Each record gives: D gene, J gene, V gene, CDR3 protein. The D gene is left open where the match is weak.

TRBD1	TRBJ2-2	TRBV5-1	CASSSVGTGGSGELFF
TRBD2	TRBJ2-1	TRBV10-3	CAISEGVLAGGPQEQFF
-	TRBJ2-2	TRBV12-3/TRBV12-4	CASSLVVRRNTGELFF
TRBD1	TRBJ1-2	TRBV2	CASRPTGGLLHYGYTF
-	TRBJ2-7	TRBV27	CASRPFSGSTYEQYF
-	TRBJ2-7	TRBV7-9	CASSTTGRYEQYF
TRBD2	TRBJ2-3	TRBV24-1	CATMGLESDTQYF
-	TRBJ1-1	TRBV18	CASEGPKVGRNTEAFF
-	TRBJ2-1	TRBV24-1	CATSEGPSGEQFF
TRBD1	TRBJ1-2	TRBV24-1	CATRTDRGNYGYTF
TRBD2	TRBJ2-3	TRBV29-1	CSVEVVGTSFTDTQYF
-	TRBJ2-1	TRBV29-1	CSVGKGDYNEQFF
-	TRBJ2-1	TRBV7-9	CASSPRPKGDEQFF
TRBD2	TRBJ2-1	TRBV12-3/TRBV12-4	CASRTGGRSDEQFF
-	TRBJ1-1	TRBV5-1	CASSLGQGGGTEAFF
-	TRBJ2-3	TRBV7-9	CASSLQGSQYF
TRBD1	TRBJ1-2	TRBV6-6	CASSWDSLNYGYTF
-	TRBJ1-2	TRBV4-2	CASSQERGAGYGYTF
TRBD2	TRBJ2-5	TRBV11-2	CASSHRLAGARETQYF
-	TRBJ1-5	TRBV19	CATDDAVYSRQPQHF
-	TRBJ1-1	TRBV7-2	CASSFSGSGGTEAFF
TRBD1	TRBJ1-2	TRBV5-6	CASSLGGDRHNYGYTF
TRBD1	TRBJ2-5	TRBV20-1	CSAHPRDSQETQYF
TRBD2	TRBJ2-2	TRBV9	CASSVGLASGELFF
-	TRBJ2-1	TRBV4-3	CASSQERWRGPPNNEQFF
TRBD1	TRBJ2-3	TRBV28	CASRNTGASTDTQYF
TRBD1	TRBJ2-1	TRBV27	CATSTGTGGNNEQFF
-	TRBJ2-7	TRBV6-5	CASSYAGRAEDEQYF
-	TRBJ2-7	TRBV5-6	CASSLFGDEQYF
TRBD1	TRBJ2-1	TRBV24-1	CATSDPTGYSYNEQFF
-	TRBJ1-1	TRBV5-5	CASSWGKNTEAFF
-	TRBJ2-5	TRBV5-1	CASGQEETQYF
-	TRBJ2-6	TRBV19	CASTLRGKVTSGANVLTF
-	TRBJ2-3	TRBV7-6	CASSPTGRGGTDTQYF
-	TRBJ2-5	TRBV2	CASSPRWGGGETQYF
TRBD1	TRBJ2-1	TRBV5-1	CASCEGTGGYNEQFF
TRBD1	TRBJ2-1	TRBV7-3	CASSPTPDRGEQFF
TRBD1	TRBJ2-7	TRBV25-1	CASSALDREFDEQYF
-	TRBJ1-6	TRBV18	CASSPGGYSPLHF
TRBD2	TRBJ2-1	TRBV9	CASSPSGGIPVSYNEQFF
-	TRBJ2-1	TRBV29-1	CSVEGRVGYNEQFF
TRBD1	TRBJ1-1	TRBV7-8	CASSYWTGAAEAFF
-	TRBJ2-5	TRBV9	CASSVAGGRLETQYF
-	TRBJ2-1	TRBV7-6	CASSLRLNNEQFF
-	TRBJ2-7	TRBV7-9	CASARDEQYF
-	TRBJ1-1	TRBV15	CATGRGRSNTEAFF
TRBD1	TRBJ2-7	TRBV5-1	CASSRLAGTGGYEQYF
-	TRBJ2-7	TRBV6-5	CASRRSTGPSYEQYF
-	TRBJ2-4	TRBV12-3/TRBV12-4	CASSSLDAPKNIQYF
-	TRBJ1-1	TRBV20-1	CSAPGVSTEAFF
TRBD2	TRBJ2-1	TRBV5-1	CASSWTGTSDYNEQFF
TRBD2	TRBJ2-7	TRBV5-1	CASSLATSGRNEQYF
-	TRBJ2-6	TRBV7-6	CASSSRIDSTGANVLTF
-	TRBJ2-7	TRBV7-9	CASSPDYAEQYF
-	TRBJ2-4	TRBV2	CASYRQNIQYF
-	TRBJ1-6	TRBV27	CASTRDGSNSPLHF
-	TRBJ2-1	TRBV7-8	CASSLLIREYNEQFF
-	TRBJ2-2	TRBV29-1	CSVEGTTNTGELFF
TRBD1	TRBJ1-2	TRBV11-2	CASSFGGTAKMEGGYTF